The 30 T cell receptor beta chains in this list originate from one sample, sequenced in a study of cytomegalovirus exposure and HLA in healthy donors. The PCR employed 60 Vbeta primers together with 13 Jbeta primers. Generated by immunoSEQ multiplex PCR, the TCRdb table keeps only in-frame clones and is missing some. Among over 60,000 clones listed, about three quarters were seen once. Sequencing input: PBMCs. The source is a woman aged 25 to 39 in good health and CMV-seropositive.

This chain uses TRBV5-1 with TRBJ2-7; TRBD2 matches at 12 bases. The CDR3 runs 17 residues. Germline-derived CDR1 and CDR2 are SGHRS and YFSETQ. The V gene end was trimmed by 0 bases and the J gene end by 1 base; junction bases not matched to a gene: 5. The CDR3 here is CASSLGASGRGSYEQYF. The CDR3 region has the DNA TGCGCCAGCAGCTTGGGGGCTAGCGGGAGGGGGTCCTACGAGCAGTACTTC.

This chain uses TRBV7-9 with TRBJ1-4, with no clear D. The CDR3 is made up of 14 amino acids. Trimming shortened V by 1 base and J by 8 bases, and 11 bases separated the two germline ends. Germline V gives CDR1 SEHNR, CDR2 FQNEAQ (reference sequence). The CDR3 DNA reads as TGTGCCAGCAGCTTAGGGGCGCAGTTAGAAAAACTGTTTTTT. It encodes CASSLGAQLEKLFF.

The V gene is TRBV18, the J gene TRBJ2-1; 13 bases line up with TRBD2. The V gene's germline CDR1 is KGHSH and CDR2 LQKENI. CDR3 length equals 17 residues. J gave up 5 bases and V 2 bases, and 6 bases lay outside the gene matches. The DNA of the CDR3 is TGTGCCAGCTCACCAGGGACTAGCGGGATAGGTAACAATGAGCAGTTCTTC. Its translation: CASSPGTSGIGNNEQFF.

V gene TRBV15 combines with J gene TRBJ2-6; D not certain. This CDR3 is 16 amino acids long. Germline lookup yields CDR1 LNHNV and CDR2 YYDKDF (reference sequence). Trimming took off 0 bases at V and 0 bases at J, with 6 bases between the two ends. The CDR3 is CATSRDSGSGANVLTF. CDR3 nucleotide sequence: TGTGCCACCAGCAGAGATTCGGGCTCTGGGGCCAACGTCCTGACTTTC.

The chain uses TRBV28 and TRBJ1-3; TRBD1 is a possible D gene (5 bases). Germline V CDR1 and CDR2: MDHEN, SYDVKM. The V end lost 7 bases, the J end lost 1 base, and 14 bases lay between the germline ends. The CDR3 is 15 residues long. The CDR3 sequence: CASTDARVSGNTIYF. The CDR3 region has the DNA TGTGCCAGCACCGACGCCAGGGTTTCTGGAAACACCATATATTTT.

The CDR3 coding sequence is TGTGCCAGCAGTTTATCCCCGGCTAGCGGGAGGAACACCGGGGAGCTGTTTTTT. As protein: CASSLSPASGRNTGELFF. The V gene is TRBV27, the J gene TRBJ2-2, with TRBD2 identical over 10 bases. Germline values: CDR1 MNHEY, CDR2 SMNVEV (reference sequence). This CDR3 is built from 18 residues. V shed 0 bases and J 1 base; nucleotides not matched to a gene: 5.

The table lists this clone with a few counts. CDR3 nucleotide sequence: TGTGCCAGCAGGGATCAGGGACTCGAGAACCGGGAGCTGTTTTTT. Translating gives CASRDQGLENRELFF. The V and J genes are TRBV27 and TRBJ2-2; D is possibly TRBD2 (6 bases). This CDR3 has 15 residues. The germline V gene has CDR1 MNHEY and CDR2 SMNVEV (reference sequence). V lost 6 bases to trimming and J lost 9 bases, with 20 bases between them.

In its sample, this clone was seen a few times. The chain links TRBV28 to TRBJ1-4; 8 positions match TRBD1. Per germline, CDR1 MDHEN and CDR2 SYDVKM. Trimming removed 6 bases from V and 7 bases from J; junction bases left unmatched: 10. The CDR3 contains 15 residues. CDR3 DNA: TGTGCCAGCAGGGATCAGGGGGCTGGGACTGAAAAACTGTTTTTT. Its protein product is CASRDQGAGTEKLFF.

The CDR3 sequence: CSVTQQGPSYGYTF. The CDR3 DNA sequence: TGCAGCGTTACTCAGCAGGGGCCGAGTTATGGCTACACCTTC. The rearrangement links TRBV29-1 to TRBJ1-2; D is perhaps TRBD1 (6 bases). The CDR3 is 14 residues long. Germline CDR1 reads SQVTM; CDR2 reads ANQGSEA. Trimming left V 5 bases short and J 5 bases short, with 18 bases between.

V and J are TRBV25-1 and TRBJ2-1; tentative D call: TRBD1 (6 bases). Germline-derived CDR1 and CDR2 are MGHDK and SYGVNS. This CDR3 is 16 amino acids long. V lost 4 bases to trimming and J lost 5 bases, with 18 bases between them. CDR3 nucleotide sequence: TGTGCCAGCAGTGCCCTTACCGGGACAAGGGACAATGAGCAGTTCTTC. Its translation is CASSALTGTRDNEQFF.

V and J are TRBV7-2 and TRBJ1-1, with 8 nucleotides matching TRBD1. The trim removed 5 bases at V and 6 bases at J, leaving 8 bases unmatched. Germline V gives CDR1 SGHTA, CDR2 FQGNSA. The CDR3 length is 14 residues. As DNA, the CDR3 is TGTGCCAGCAGCCCGGACAGGGTACGGGCTGAAGCTTTCTTT. It translates to CASSPDRVRAEAFF.

The chain links TRBV2 to TRBJ2-3; 10 bases fit TRBD2. CDR3 length: 14 amino acids. Trimming at V came to 7 bases and at J to 6 bases, leaving 7 bases not matched to a gene. Germline loops: CDR1 SNHLY, CDR2 FYNNEI. This CDR3 reads CASTERAGGDTQYF. CDR3 coding DNA: TGTGCCAGCACCGAACGAGCGGGAGGGGATACGCAGTATTTT.

The chain links TRBV6-6 to TRBJ1-2; 7 bases line up with TRBD1. The J segment lost 6 bases and the V segment lost 2 bases, leaving 3 bases of the junction unmatched. CDR1 is MNHNY, CDR2 SVGAGI, per germline (reference sequence). CDR3 length equals 13 residues. The CDR3 sequence is CASSYGQGDGYTF. The CDR3 nucleotides are TGTGCCAGCAGTTACGGTCAGGGGGATGGCTACACCTTC.

This clone was observed a few times. CDR3 amino acids: CASSLEPGGNYGYTF. CDR3 nucleotides: TGTGCCAGCAGCTTGGAACCCGGCGGAAACTATGGCTACACCTTC. The rearrangement links TRBV5-8 to TRBJ1-2; no clear D gene. The CDR3 is 15 residues long. V was cut by 0 bases and J by 2 bases, with 11 bases left in between. In germline, CDR1 is SGHTS, CDR2 YDEGEE.

The chain has TRBV6-6 and TRBJ2-1; 11 nucleotides agree with TRBD2. The CDR3 covers 16 residues. The germline V gene has CDR1 MNHNY and CDR2 SVGAGI (reference sequence). J was trimmed by 4 bases and V by 4 bases; bases with no gene match: 6. This CDR3 is CASSSGLAVNYNEQFF. The CDR3 bases are TGTGCCAGCAGTTCGGGACTAGCGGTGAATTACAATGAGCAGTTCTTC.

The chain combines TRBV5-6 with TRBJ2-3; possible D gene TRBD1, 6 bases. Trimming cost V 0 bases and J 4 bases, with 12 bases left between them. CDR1 and CDR2 (germline): SGHDT, YYEEEE. The CDR3 is 15 residues long. The CDR3 loop is CASSLGPGVADTQYF. For the CDR3, the DNA is TGTGCCAGCAGCTTGGGACCAGGGGTCGCAGATACGCAGTATTTT.

The chain couples TRBV28 to TRBJ2-3; no definite D call. This CDR3 is built from 16 residues. Germline CDR1 is MDHEN and CDR2 is SYDVKM. Between the trimmed V and J ends, which lost 6 bases and 4 bases, there was a span of 20 bases. The CDR3 is CASRPLFSLTSDTQYF. The CDR3 nucleotides are TGTGCCAGCAGGCCGCTATTTTCGCTGACTTCAGATACGCAGTATTTT.

This chain joins TRBV30 and TRBJ1-2, with TRBD1 identical over 8 bases. V shed 1 base and J 8 bases; nucleotides not matched to a gene: 3. The CDR3 spans 12 residues. Germline lookup yields CDR1 GTSNPN and CDR2 SVGIG (reference sequence). CDR3 region: CAWSEGQGGYTF. The CDR3 DNA reads as TGTGCCTGGAGTGAAGGACAGGGAGGCTACACCTTC.

In DNA, the CDR3 is TGCGCCAGCAGCCAAGTGGGACTAGCGGGTTCCTACGAGCAGTACTTC. Its translation: CASSQVGLAGSYEQYF. The chain uses TRBV4-3 and TRBJ2-7, with 12 bases matching TRBD2. The CDR3 length is 16 residues. V gave up 1 base and J gave up 1 base; unmatched junction bases: 2. CDR1 and CDR2 (germline): LGHNA, YSLEER.

The chain joins TRBV9 to TRBJ1-6; no clear D gene. V was cut by 1 base and J by 7 bases, with 12 bases left in between. Germline V gene lookup returns CDR1 SGDLS and CDR2 YYNGEE. There are 15 residues in the CDR3. The CDR3 sequence is CASSVFGKENSPLHF. Here the CDR3 DNA reads TGTGCCAGCAGCGTATTCGGGAAAGAGAATTCACCCCTCCACTTT.

CDR3 protein: CASSSGGTEAFF. CDR3 DNA sequence: TGTGCCAGCAGTTCGGGGGGGACTGAAGCTTTCTTT. V is TRBV27 and J is TRBJ1-1; TRBD1 might be the D (5 bases). The CDR3 has 12 residues. Germline V lookup: CDR1 MNHEY, CDR2 SMNVEV (reference sequence). V lost 4 bases and J 5 bases, leaving 8 bases between the germline ends.

In this sample, this clone turned up once. The chain links TRBV4-1 to TRBJ2-7; 14 bases align to TRBD2. Germline trimming cut 1 base from V and 0 bases from J; bases unmatched to any gene: 11. The CDR3 is 20 residues long. Germline loops: CDR1 MGHRA, CDR2 YSYEKL. The chain's CDR3 is CASSQVTSGRADKSSYEQYF. For the CDR3, the DNA is TGCGCCAGCAGCCAAGTGACTAGCGGGAGGGCCGATAAGAGCTCCTACGAGCAGTACTTC.

The V gene is TRBV28, the J gene TRBJ1-2; D is uncertain. Germline V gene data show CDR1 as MDHEN and CDR2 as SYDVKM. This CDR3 has 10 amino acids. V was pared by 6 bases and J by 8 bases, with 7 bases between. The CDR3 region is CASRSGGYTF. The CDR3 DNA follows: TGTGCCAGCAGATCGGGGGGCTACACCTTC.

Concerning this clone itself: One end of the junction varies from germline; a read error may be responsible. The genes are TRBV2 and TRBJ1-2, with TRBD1 matching over 8 bases. The CDR3 runs 14 residues. From germline, CDR1 is SNHLY and CDR2 FYNNEI. CDR3 DNA: TGTGCCACCAGTCTTCCGGGACAGGATTATGGCTACACCTTC. Protein: CATSLPGQDYGYTF.

This sequence joins TRBV7-6 and TRBJ2-1; TRBD2 matches 10 bases. The CDR3 has 17 amino acids. After removal of 5 bases from V and 1 base from J, the junction contained 8 bases not matched to a gene. CDR1 is SGHVS and CDR2 is FNYEAQ in the germline V gene. The CDR3 region is CASSPRTSGRSYNEQFF. The CDR3 region has the DNA TGTGCCAGCAGCCCCCGGACTAGCGGACGATCCTACAATGAGCAGTTCTTC.

The CDR3 DNA is TGTGCCAGTAGTATACTCGGGACAGGGCTTAATGAGCAGTTCTTC. As protein: CASSILGTGLNEQFF. V usage is TRBV19 and J usage is TRBJ2-1; 9 nucleotides agree with TRBD1. The germline gives CDR1 LNHDA, CDR2 SQIVND (reference sequence). J was trimmed by 7 bases and V by 2 bases; bases with no gene match: 6. This CDR3 contains 15 residues.

This chain uses TRBV6-6 with TRBJ2-1, with D unclear. This CDR3 contains 14 residues. The germline V and J ends were trimmed by 2 bases and 2 bases, with 7 bases remaining between them. CDR1 and CDR2 (germline): MNHNY, SVGAGI (reference sequence). As DNA, the CDR3 is TGTGCCAGCAGTTACACTGCCACCTACAATGAGCAGTTCTTC. Its translation is CASSYTATYNEQFF.

CDR3 sequence reads: CASRNRGNTEAFF. The CDR3 coding sequence is TGTGCCAGCCGGAACAGGGGTAACACTGAAGCTTTCTTT. V gene TRBV27 combines with J gene TRBJ1-1; 7 nucleotides match TRBD1. CDR1 is MNHEY, CDR2 SMNVEV, per germline (reference sequence). This CDR3 is built from 13 residues. The ends lost 8 bases at V and 2 bases at J; junction bases unmatched: 5.

The chain joins TRBV29-1 to TRBJ2-1; weak D call: TRBD2 (5 bases). This CDR3 is built from 10 residues. With 3 bases removed from V and 9 bases from J, the gap between germline ends came to 6 bases. The V gene's germline CDR1 is SQVTM and CDR2 ANQGSEA. The CDR3 here is CSVDGVEQFF. CDR3 in DNA: TGCAGCGTTGACGGGGTTGAGCAGTTCTTC.

V gene TRBV28 combines with J gene TRBJ2-7; maybe TRBD1 (6 bases). The CDR3 has 13 residues. The germline V and J ends were trimmed by 11 bases and 1 base, with 15 bases remaining between them. Looked up from germline, CDR1 is MDHEN and CDR2 is SYDVKM. In DNA, the CDR3 is TGTGCCTCCGAGGGGCAGGGGTCCTACGAGCAGTACTTC. Protein sequence: CASEGQGSYEQYF.